This paragraph reports one TCR beta chain. Its antigen is not known. This sample stems from a study of human T cells and chemical hapten exposure. Study at large: Diphenylcyclopropenone was administered weekly to the scalp of patients throughout the approximately 25-week study.

Trimming took 4 bases from V and 5 from J; bases not matched to a gene: 5. CDR3 length: 15 residues. Looked up from germline, CDR1 is LGHDT and CDR2 is YNNKEL (reference sequence). Whole-study results and caveats: While controls formed fewer of them, expanded TCRs formed significantly more large CDR3 similarity clusters. The donors suffered from alopecia, so their immune response may not match that of healthy people.

Indicated time point: patch test 1, 2 weeks after DPC sensitization. Treatment here: therapeutic diphenylcyclopropenone sensitization with weekly scalp DPC. In the authors' methods: Across samples, TCR counts had a median of roughly 96,000 and ranged from about 23,224 to 700,000. TCRdb re-analysed the RACE reads in MiXCR, keeping a single row per CDR3 protein. The V and J calls follow TCRdb's processing rather than the paper's. This table has 74,000 or so distinct CDR3 sequences, around 11% appearing once. This receptor was obtained from a woman aged 55-69 years with alopecia areata. Some clones in this sample may be carry-over from other donors' samples. The V and J genes are TRBV3-1 and TRBJ2-1; 10 nucleotides line up with TRBD2. The sequencing used whole blood, collected in connection with sensitization to the hapten diphenylcyclopropenone (DPC). The CDR3 DNA reads as TGTGCCAGCAGCCTCACTAGCGGGGTCGACAATGAGCAGTTCTTC. As protein: CASSLTSGVDNEQFF.